This T cell receptor (beta chain) was captured by sequencing in a study of spatial heterogeneity in lung cancer (dated 2019 in TCRdb). For context, the study as a whole: More beta-chain than alpha-chain transcripts were consistently detected, likely reflecting higher beta-chain transcript abundance. Nonsynonymous mutation counts, determined by whole-exome sequencing of tumor tissue, were related to features of the TCR repertoire. In the raw uncorrected reads, each unique combination of TCR and UMI appeared more than ten times on average. In non-small cell lung cancer, the study quantitatively compared TCR alpha and beta repertoires across several tumor regions, matched nontumor lung, and blood. At surgery, over 200 tumor regions, around 67 matched nontumor lung samples and 45 to 60 PBMC samples were TCR-sequenced for both alpha and beta chains.

The label giving this sample's time point can be read as: sample taken at primary tumor resection. Whole RNA extracted from tumor and nontumor lung tissue, or from cryopreserved PBMC samples, was used for TCR sequencing without cell sorting. Donors were 70 or so patients with early-stage, untreated non-small cell lung cancer from the lung TRACERx cohort. Only patients with enough RNA available from two or more tumor regions were chosen for TCR sequencing. This clonotype was seen ten or more times. Its recognized antigen is unknown. No much larger clone exists at a distance of one base, and base qualities are not known. The library relied on 5' RACE. Sequenced on a NextSeq 500. The TCR library protocol attached a unique molecular identifier to each TCR cDNA molecule to allow correction of PCR and sequencing errors. In the source study's methods: TCR identification, UMI-based error correction and CDR3 extraction were all carried out with Decombinator tools. TCRs above a frequency of 2 per 1,000, corresponding to the top 1% of the tumor frequency distribution, were defined as expanded. Each repertoire was subsampled 100 times to 5,000 TCRs, after which Renyi diversity was computed with the R vegan package. CDR3 similarity networks were built from amino acid triplet string-kernel similarity, connecting CDR3s with pairwise similarity above 0.82. TCRdb reprocessed the public reads (quality trimming at Q25 with fastp, clone calling with MiXCR) and kept in-frame beta chains. Every distinct CDR3 protein forms one entry, paired with its most common genes and DNA. For this entry, the V and J calls and clone size follow TCRdb and not the study's own pipeline. A total of about 38,000 distinct CDR3 sequences appear in this sample, around 5.2% of them only once. Of the sample, approximately 24% is held by the ten largest clones.

The full study reports these points: Confirming at a functional level the hypothesis that regional TCRs recognize regional mutations was considered to require additional single-cell paired TCR alpha and beta sequencing. Ubiquitous expanded tumor TCRs showed up in blood more often at tumor resection than at routine follow-up.

The source material was PBMCs, sampled at surgery. The clonotype was recovered from a female donor with early-stage non-small cell lung cancer.

The DNA sequence reads TGTGCCAGCAGCTCGACCGGGACAGGGGTTATCACTGAAGCTTTCTTT. Its protein product is CASSSTGTGVITEAFF. The rearranged chain carries TRBV7-2 and TRBJ1-1; 10 bases in the junction line up with TRBD1. The CDR3 measures 16 amino acids from cysteine to phenylalanine. The retained sequence is limited to the CDR3, 48 bases, with the frame set at the first base. From a lookup of the germline V gene, CDR1 and CDR2 are SGHTA and FQGNSA. Relative to germline, V is missing 4 bases and J is missing 4 bases, with 9 bases of the junction outside any gene match.